This TCR beta chain was recorded in a study of control samples from healthy donors and cancer patients. Clones were sequenced by immunoSEQ multiplex PCR, and TCRdb holds only the in-frame ones, with some missing. This table has around 110,000 clones, over 90% appearing once. This clone was picked up one time. The CDR3 is 14 residues long. Germline loops: CDR1 LGHDT, CDR2 YNNKEL (reference sequence). Germline trimming cut 1 base from V and 10 bases from J; bases unmatched to any gene: 7. The sequencing sample was made of blood. The source of this sequence is a man under 40 in good health. V usage is TRBV3-1 (or the pseudogene TRBV3-2) and J usage is TRBJ2-3; TRBD2 aligns across 8 bases. This chain's CDR3 is CASSQGAGGLPQYF. DNA of the CDR3: TGTGCCAGCAGCCAAGGGGCGGGGGGCCTTCCGCAGTATTTT.